The clone carrying this T cell receptor beta chain appeared a few times. Its antigen is currently unknown. With the Oncomine TCR Beta short-read assay, DNA from cultured CD4+ T cells was sequenced. TCRdb processed the PCR reads anew with MiXCR; each CDR3 protein has one entry. The sample records fewer than 10,000 distinct CDR3 sequences, about 48% being singletons. This sample is part of a study of vaccination and CD4 T cells after COVID-19. V lost 3 bases and J 3 bases, leaving 8 bases between the germline ends. CDR1 is SGHTA, CDR2 FQGNSA, per germline. The CDR3 covers 13 residues. The treatment is: roughly ten-day PBMC culture with coronavirus spike peptide pools or control peptides (ViraFEST assay).

This clonotype was obtained from a human donor who had recovered from COVID-19. The genes are TRBV7-2 and TRBJ1-1; D remains ambiguous. Material for sequencing was CD4+ T cells from blood, cultured in vitro. The CDR3: CASSFILDTEAFF. The CDR3 DNA follows: TGTGCCAGCAGCTTTATATTGGACACTGAAGCTTTCTTT.